The clone carrying this T cell receptor beta chain was detected ten times or more. As yet, its antigen is unknown. TCRdb reprocessed the RT-PCR reads via MiXCR and lists one record per CDR3 protein. This table holds roughly 700,000 distinct CDR3 sequences, about 14% found once. The data were taken from a study of response to subunit inactivated influenza vaccine. The V gene's germline CDR1 is SGHRS and CDR2 YFSETQ. The CDR3 runs 16 residues. V was pared by 3 bases and J by 0 bases, with 6 bases of the junction left unmatched. Study observations and caveats: The authors put forward the suggestion that each seasonal influenza vaccination may bring in only a limited number of new T cells.

This clonotype was sampled from a man aged 45-60 years who received an inactivated influenza vaccine. The sample in question was PBMCs from blood, obtained 14 to 15 days before vaccination. This chain uses TRBV5-1 with TRBJ2-3, with 8 nucleotides matching TRBD2. The CDR3 here is CASSSGLADSTDTQYF. Here the CDR3 DNA reads TGCGCCAGCAGCTCTGGACTAGCTGATAGCACAGATACGCAGTATTTT.